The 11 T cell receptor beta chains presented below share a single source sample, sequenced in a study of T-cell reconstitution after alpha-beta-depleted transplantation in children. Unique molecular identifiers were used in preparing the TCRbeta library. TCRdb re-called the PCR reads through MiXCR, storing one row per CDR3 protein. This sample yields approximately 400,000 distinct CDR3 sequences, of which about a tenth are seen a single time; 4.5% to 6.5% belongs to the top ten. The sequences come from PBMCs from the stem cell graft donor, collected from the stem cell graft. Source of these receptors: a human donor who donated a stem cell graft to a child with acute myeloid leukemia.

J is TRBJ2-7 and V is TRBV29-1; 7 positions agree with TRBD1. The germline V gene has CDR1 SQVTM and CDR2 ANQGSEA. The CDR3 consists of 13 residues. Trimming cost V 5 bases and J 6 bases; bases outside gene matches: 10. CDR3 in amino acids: CSVSYKGAGEQYF. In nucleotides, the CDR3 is TGCAGCGTTAGTTATAAGGGGGCGGGCGAGCAGTACTTC.

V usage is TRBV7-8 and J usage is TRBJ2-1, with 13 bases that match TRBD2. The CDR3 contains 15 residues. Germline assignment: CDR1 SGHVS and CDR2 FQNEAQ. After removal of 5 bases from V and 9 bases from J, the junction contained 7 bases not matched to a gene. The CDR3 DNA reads TGTGCCAGCAGCGACGGACTAGCGGGAGCACTTGAGCAGTTCTTC. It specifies CASSDGLAGALEQFF. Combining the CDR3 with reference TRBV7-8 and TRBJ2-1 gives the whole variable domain GAGVSQSPRYKVAKRGQDVALRCDPISGHVSLFWYQQALGQGPEFLTYFQNEAQLDKSGLPSDRFFAERPEGSVSTLKIQRTQQEDSAVYLCASSDGLAGALEQFFGPGTRLTVL.

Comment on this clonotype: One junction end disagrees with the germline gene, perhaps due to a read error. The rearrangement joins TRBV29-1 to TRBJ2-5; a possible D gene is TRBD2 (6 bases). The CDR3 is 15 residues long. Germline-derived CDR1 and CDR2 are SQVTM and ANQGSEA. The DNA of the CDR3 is TGCAGCCCACTACGATGGACTAACGGAGGGGAGACCCACTACTTC. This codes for CSPLRWTNGGETHYF.

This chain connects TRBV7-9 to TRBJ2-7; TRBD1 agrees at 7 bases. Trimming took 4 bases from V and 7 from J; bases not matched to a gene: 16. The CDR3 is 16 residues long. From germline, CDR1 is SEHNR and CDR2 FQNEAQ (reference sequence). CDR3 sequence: CASSYRDRAPSSEQYF. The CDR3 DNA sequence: TGTGCCAGCAGCTACCGCGACAGGGCCCCCTCTTCAGAGCAGTACTTC.

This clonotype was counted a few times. The chain's CDR3 is CASSLRGQGASGANVLTF. The CDR3 DNA reads as TGTGCCAGCAGTCTCCGTGGACAGGGGGCTTCTGGGGCCAACGTCCTGACTTTC. V gene TRBV27 combines with J gene TRBJ2-6, with 11 bases fitting TRBD1. The V gene's germline CDR1 is MNHEY and CDR2 SMNVEV (reference sequence). V trimming: 5 bases; J trimming: 1 base; junction bases outside the gene matches: 7. The CDR3 is made up of 18 amino acids.

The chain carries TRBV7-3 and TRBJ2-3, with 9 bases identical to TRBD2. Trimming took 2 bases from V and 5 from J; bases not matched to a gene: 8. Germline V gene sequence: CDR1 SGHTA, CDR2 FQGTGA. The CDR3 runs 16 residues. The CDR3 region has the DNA TGTGCCAGCAGCTTATCGGGCGGGGGGGCGAGAGATACGCAGTATTTT. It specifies CASSLSGGGARDTQYF.

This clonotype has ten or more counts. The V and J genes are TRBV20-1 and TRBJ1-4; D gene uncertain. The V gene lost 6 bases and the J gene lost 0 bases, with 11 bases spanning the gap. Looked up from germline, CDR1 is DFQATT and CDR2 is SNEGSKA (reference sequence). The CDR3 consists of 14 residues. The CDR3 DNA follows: TGCAGTGCGCCCTACAGAGCAACTAATGAAAAACTGTTTTTT. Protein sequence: CSAPYRATNEKLFF.

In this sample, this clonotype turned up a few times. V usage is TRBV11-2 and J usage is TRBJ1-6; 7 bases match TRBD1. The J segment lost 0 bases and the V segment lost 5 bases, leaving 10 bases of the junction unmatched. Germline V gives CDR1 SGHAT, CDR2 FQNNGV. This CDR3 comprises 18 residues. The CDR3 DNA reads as TGTGCCAGCAGCCTTCGACAGGGTCAGAGCTCCTATAATTCACCCCTCCACTTT. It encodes CASSLRQGQSSYNSPLHF.

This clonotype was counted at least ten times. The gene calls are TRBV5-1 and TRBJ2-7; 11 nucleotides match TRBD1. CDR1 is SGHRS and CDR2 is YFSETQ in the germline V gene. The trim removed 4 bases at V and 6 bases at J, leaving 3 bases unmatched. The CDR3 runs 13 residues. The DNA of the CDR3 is TGCGCCAGCAGCCCCGGGACAGGGGGCGAGCAGTACGTC. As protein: CASSPGTGGEQYV.

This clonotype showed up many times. Written as DNA, the CDR3 is TGCGCCAGCAGCTTTGACAGGGGCAACGAGCAGTACTTC. Translation: CASSFDRGNEQYF. The chain carries TRBV5-1 and TRBJ2-7; 8 bases map to TRBD1. Germline lookup yields CDR1 SGHRS and CDR2 YFSETQ. The CDR3 is 13 residues long. J was trimmed by 5 bases and V by 2 bases; bases with no gene match: 3.

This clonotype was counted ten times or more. DNA of the CDR3: TGTGCCAGCAGTCCCAATCTAGGGGGCCAGCAGTTCTTC. Its protein product is CASSPNLGGQQFF. The chain combines TRBV25-1 with TRBJ2-1; 7 bases map to TRBD1. J gave up 11 bases and V 5 bases, and 9 bases lay outside the gene matches. From germline, CDR1 is MGHDK and CDR2 SYGVNS. There are 13 residues in the CDR3.